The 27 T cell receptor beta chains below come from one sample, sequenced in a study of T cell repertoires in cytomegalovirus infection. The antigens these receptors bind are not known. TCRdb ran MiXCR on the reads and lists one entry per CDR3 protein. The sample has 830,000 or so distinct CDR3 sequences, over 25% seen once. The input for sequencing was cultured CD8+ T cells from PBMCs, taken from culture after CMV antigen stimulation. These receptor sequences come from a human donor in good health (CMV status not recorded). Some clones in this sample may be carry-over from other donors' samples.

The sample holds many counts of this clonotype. DNA of the CDR3: TGTGCCAGCAGAAAAGCTCCGGGACTACCGAACACCGGGGAGCTGTTTTTT. Protein: CASRKAPGLPNTGELFF. V gene TRBV12-3 or TRBV12-4 combines with J gene TRBJ2-2; TRBD2 matches 7 bases. The CDR3 loop spans 17 amino acids. The V segment lost 6 bases and the J segment 0 bases; nucleotides outside the gene matches: 10.

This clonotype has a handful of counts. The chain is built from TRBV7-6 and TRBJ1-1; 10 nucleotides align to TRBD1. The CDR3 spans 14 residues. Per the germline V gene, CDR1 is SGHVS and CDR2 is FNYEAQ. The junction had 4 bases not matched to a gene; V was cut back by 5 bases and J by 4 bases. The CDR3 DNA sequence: TGTGCCAGCAGCCTATGGGACAGGGGCACTGAAGCTTTCTTT. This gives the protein CASSLWDRGTEAFF.

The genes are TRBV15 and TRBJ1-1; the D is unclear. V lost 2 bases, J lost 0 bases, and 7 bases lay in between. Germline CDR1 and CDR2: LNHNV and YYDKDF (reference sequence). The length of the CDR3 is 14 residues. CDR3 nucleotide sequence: TGTGCCACCAGCAGAAGTCGGGTGAACACTGAAGCTTTCTTT. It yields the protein CATSRSRVNTEAFF.

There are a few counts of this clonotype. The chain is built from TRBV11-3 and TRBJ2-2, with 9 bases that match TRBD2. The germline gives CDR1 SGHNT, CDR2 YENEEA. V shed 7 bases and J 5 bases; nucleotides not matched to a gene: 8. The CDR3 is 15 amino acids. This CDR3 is CASMGAGGPTGELFF. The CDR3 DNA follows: TGTGCCAGCATGGGGGCGGGGGGGCCGACCGGGGAGCTGTTTTTT.

CDR3 in amino acids: CASSLGLDNSPLHF. CDR3 nucleotides: TGTGCCAGCAGTTTAGGCCTTGATAATTCACCCCTCCACTTT. The chain is built from TRBV27 and TRBJ1-6; D gene uncertain. This CDR3 has 14 amino acids. CDR1 and CDR2 from the germline V gene are MNHEY and SMNVEV (reference sequence). The V gene lost 2 bases and the J gene lost 5 bases, with 7 bases spanning the gap.

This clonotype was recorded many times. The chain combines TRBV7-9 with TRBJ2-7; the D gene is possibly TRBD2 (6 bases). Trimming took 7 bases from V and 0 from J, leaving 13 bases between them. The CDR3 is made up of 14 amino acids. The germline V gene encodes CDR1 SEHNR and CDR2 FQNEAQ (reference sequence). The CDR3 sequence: CASTPSGSSYEQYF. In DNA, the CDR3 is TGTGCCAGCACCCCCTCCGGGAGCTCCTACGAGCAGTACTTC.

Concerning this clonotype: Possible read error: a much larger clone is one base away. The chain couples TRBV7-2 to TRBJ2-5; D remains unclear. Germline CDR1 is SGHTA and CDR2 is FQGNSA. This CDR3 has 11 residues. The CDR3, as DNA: TGTGCCAACAGCACCTCGGAGACCCAGTACTTC. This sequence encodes CANSTSETQYF.

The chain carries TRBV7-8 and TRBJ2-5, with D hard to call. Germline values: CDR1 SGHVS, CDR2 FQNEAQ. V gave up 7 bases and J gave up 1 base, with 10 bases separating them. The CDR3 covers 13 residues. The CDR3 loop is CASNLLVQETQYF. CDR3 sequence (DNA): TGTGCCAGCAACCTCCTGGTCCAAGAGACCCAGTACTTC.

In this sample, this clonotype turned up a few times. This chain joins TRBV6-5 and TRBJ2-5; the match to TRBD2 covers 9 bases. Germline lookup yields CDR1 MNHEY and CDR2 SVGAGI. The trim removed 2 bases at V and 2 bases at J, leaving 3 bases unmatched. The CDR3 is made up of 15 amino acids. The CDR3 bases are TGTGCCAGCAGTTACGGCCTAGCGGGGCAAGAGACCCAGTACTTC. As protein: CASSYGLAGQETQYF.

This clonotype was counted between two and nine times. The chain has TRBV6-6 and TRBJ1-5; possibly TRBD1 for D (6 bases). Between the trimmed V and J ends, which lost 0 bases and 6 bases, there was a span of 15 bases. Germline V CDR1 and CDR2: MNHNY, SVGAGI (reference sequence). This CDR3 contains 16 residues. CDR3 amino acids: CASSYSLDRRAQPQHF. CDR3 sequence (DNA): TGTGCCAGCAGTTACTCTTTAGACAGGAGAGCTCAGCCCCAGCATTTT.

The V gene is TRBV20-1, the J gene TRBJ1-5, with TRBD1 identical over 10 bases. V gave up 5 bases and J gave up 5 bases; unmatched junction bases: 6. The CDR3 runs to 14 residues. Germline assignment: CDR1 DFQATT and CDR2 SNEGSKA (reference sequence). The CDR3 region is CSAGDRGLHQPQHF. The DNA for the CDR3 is TGCAGTGCTGGGGACAGGGGACTCCATCAGCCCCAGCATTTT.

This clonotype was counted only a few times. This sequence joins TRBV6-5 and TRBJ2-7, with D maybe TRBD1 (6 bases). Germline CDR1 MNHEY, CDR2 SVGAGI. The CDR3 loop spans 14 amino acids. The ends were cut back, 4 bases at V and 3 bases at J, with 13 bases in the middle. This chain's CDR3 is CASSSRGQGYEQYF. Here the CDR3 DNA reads TGTGCCAGCAGTTCCAGGGGCCAGGGCTACGAGCAGTACTTC.

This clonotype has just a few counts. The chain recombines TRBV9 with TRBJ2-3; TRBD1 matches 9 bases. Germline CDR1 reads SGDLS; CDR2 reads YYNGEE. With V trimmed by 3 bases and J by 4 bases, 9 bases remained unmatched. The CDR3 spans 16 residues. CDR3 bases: TGTGCCAGCAGCGAATCCGGGACAGGGCTCCCAGATACGCAGTATTTT. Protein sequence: CASSESGTGLPDTQYF.

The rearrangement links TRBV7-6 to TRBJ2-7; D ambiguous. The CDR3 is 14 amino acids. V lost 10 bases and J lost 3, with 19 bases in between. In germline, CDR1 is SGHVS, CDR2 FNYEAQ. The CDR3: CATPSLWDHYEQYF. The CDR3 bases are TGTGCCACCCCCTCTTTGTGGGATCACTACGAGCAGTACTTC.

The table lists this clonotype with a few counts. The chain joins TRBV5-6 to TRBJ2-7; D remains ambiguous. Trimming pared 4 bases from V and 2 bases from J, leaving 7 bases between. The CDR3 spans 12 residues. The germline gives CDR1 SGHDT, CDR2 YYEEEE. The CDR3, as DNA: TGTGCCAGCAGCATCGCCCCCTACGAGCAGTACTTC. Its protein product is CASSIAPYEQYF.

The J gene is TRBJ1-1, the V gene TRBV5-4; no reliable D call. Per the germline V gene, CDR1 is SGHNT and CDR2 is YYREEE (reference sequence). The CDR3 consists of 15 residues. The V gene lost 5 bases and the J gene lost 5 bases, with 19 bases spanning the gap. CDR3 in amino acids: CASSPNGFRGTEAFF. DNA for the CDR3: TGTGCCAGCAGTCCAAACGGTTTCCGAGGGACTGAAGCTTTCTTT.

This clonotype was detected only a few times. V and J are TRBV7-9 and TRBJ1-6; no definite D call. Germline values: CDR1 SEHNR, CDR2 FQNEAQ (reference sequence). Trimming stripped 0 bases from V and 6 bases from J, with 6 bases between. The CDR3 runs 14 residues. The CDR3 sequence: CASSLAPVNSPLHF. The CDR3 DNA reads TGTGCCAGCAGCTTAGCGCCGGTTAATTCACCCCTCCACTTT.

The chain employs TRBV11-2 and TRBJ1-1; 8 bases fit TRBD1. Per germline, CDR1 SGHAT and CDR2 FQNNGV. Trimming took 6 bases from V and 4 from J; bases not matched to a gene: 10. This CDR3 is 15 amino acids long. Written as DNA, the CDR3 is TGTGCCAGCAGGTACCGAGGACAGGGAGGCACTGAAGCTTTCTTT. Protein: CASRYRGQGGTEAFF.

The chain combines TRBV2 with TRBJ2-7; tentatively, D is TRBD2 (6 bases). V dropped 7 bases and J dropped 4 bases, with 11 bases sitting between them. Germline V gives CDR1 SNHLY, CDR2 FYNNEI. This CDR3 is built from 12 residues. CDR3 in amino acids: CASTGSWYEQYV. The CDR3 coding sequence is TGTGCCAGCACCGGGAGCTGGTACGAGCAGTACGTC.

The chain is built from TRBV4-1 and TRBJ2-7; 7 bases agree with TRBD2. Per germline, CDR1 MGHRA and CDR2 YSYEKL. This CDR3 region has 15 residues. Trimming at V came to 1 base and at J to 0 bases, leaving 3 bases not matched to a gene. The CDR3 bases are TGCGCCAGCAGCCAAGGGGAGGGAAGCTCCTACGAGCAGTACGTC. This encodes CASSQGEGSSYEQYV.

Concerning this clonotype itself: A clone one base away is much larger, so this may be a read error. The CDR3 DNA follows: TGTGCCAGCAGTGACTCCTGGCCGCACAATGAGCAGATCTTC. Its translation: CASSDSWPHNEQIF. The rearrangement links TRBV6-4 to TRBJ2-1; D not resolved. Germline V lookup: CDR1 MRHNA, CDR2 SNTAGT. This CDR3 comprises 14 residues.

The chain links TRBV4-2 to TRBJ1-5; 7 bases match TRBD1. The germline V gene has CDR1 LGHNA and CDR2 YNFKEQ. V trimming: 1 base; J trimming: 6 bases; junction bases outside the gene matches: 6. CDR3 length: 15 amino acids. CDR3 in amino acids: CASSQVAGGGQPQHF. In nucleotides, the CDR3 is TGTGCCAGCAGCCAAGTAGCAGGGGGAGGTCAGCCCCAGCATTTT.

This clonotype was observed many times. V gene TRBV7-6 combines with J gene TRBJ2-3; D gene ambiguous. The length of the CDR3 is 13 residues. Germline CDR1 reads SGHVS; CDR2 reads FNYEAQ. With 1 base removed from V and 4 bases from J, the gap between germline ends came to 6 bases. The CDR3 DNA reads TGTGCCAGCAGCTTAGTGTCATCAGATACGCAGTATTTT. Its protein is CASSLVSSDTQYF.

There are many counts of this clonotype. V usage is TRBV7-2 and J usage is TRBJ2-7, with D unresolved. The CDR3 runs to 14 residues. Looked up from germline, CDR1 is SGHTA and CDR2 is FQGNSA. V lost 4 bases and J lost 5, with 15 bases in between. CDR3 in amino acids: CASSSYMSDDEQYF. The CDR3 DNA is TGTGCCAGCAGCTCCTATATGTCGGACGACGAGCAGTACTTC.

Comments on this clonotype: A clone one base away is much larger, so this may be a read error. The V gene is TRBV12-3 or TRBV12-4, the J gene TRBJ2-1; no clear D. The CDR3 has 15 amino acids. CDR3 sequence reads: CACRPPKAPRREQFF. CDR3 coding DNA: TGTGCCTGCAGACCCCCGAAGGCCCCTAGGCGTGAGCAGTTCTTC.

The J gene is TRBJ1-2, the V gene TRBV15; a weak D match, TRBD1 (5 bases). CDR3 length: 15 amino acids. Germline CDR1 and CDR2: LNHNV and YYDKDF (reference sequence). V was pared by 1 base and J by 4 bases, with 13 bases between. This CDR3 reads CATSRVSWDVYGYTF. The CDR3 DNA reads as TGTGCCACCAGCAGAGTGAGTTGGGACGTCTATGGCTACACCTTC.

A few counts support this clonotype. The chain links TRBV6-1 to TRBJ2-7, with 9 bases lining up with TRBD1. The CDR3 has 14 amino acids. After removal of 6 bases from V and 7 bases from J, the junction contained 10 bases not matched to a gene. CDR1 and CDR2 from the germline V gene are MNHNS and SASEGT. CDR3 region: CASRDSQGAREQYF. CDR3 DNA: TGTGCCAGCAGAGACTCACAGGGGGCTAGGGAGCAGTACTTC.